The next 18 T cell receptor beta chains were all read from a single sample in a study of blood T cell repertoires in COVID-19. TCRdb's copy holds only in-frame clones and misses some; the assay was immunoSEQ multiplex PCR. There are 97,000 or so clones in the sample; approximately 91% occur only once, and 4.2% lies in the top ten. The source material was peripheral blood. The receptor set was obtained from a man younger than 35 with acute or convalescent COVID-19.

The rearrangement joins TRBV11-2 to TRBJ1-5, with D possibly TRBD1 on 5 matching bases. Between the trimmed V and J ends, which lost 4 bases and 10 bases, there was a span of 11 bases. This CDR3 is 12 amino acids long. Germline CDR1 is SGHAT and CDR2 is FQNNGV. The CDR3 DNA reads TGTGCCAGCAGCTGGGGGGACGGTCCCCAGCATTTT. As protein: CASSWGDGPQHF.

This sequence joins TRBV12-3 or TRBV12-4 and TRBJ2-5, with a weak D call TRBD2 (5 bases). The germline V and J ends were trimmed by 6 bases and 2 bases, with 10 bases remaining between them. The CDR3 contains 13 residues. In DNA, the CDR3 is TGTGCCAGCAGATCGGACTCGCAAGAGACCCAGTACTTC. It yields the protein CASRSDSQETQYF.

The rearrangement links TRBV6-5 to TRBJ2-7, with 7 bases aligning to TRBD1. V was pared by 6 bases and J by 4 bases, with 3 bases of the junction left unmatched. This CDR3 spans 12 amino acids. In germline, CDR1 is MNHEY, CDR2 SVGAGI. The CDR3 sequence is CASRGQAYEQYF. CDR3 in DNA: TGTGCCAGCAGAGGACAGGCTTACGAGCAGTACTTC.

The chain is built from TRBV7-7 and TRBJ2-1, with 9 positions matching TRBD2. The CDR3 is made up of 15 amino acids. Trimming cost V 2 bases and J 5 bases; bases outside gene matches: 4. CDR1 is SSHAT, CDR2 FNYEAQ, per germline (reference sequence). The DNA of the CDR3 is TGTGCCAGCAGCTTAATGGCGGGAGGGAACAATGAGCAGTTCTTC. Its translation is CASSLMAGGNNEQFF.

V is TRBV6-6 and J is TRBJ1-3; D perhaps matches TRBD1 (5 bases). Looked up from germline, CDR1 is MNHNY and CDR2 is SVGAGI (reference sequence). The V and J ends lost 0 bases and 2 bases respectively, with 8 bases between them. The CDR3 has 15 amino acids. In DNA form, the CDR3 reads TGTGCCAGCAGTTACTCGGGGCCCACTGGAAACACCATATATTTT. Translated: CASSYSGPTGNTIYF.

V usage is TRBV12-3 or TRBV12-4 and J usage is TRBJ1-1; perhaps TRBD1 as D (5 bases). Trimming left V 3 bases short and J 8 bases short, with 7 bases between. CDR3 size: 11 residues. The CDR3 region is CASSFRGEAFF. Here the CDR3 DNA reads TGTGCCAGCAGTTTTAGGGGCGAAGCTTTCTTT.

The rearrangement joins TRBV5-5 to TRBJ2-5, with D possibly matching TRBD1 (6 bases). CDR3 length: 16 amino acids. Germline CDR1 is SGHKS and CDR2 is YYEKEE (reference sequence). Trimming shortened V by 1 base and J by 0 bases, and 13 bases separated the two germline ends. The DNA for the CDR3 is TGTGCCAGCAGCTTGTCGGACAGAACAAACCAAGAGACCCAGTACTTC. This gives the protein CASSLSDRTNQETQYF.

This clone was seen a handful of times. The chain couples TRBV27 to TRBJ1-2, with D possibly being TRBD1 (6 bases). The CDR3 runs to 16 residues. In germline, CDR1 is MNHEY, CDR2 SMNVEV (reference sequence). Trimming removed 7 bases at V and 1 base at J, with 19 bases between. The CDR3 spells CASMKTATGFNYGYTF. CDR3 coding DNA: TGTGCCAGCATGAAAACGGCGACAGGATTTAACTATGGCTACACCTTC.

The CDR3 spells CASSYSENSPLHF. DNA of the CDR3: TGTGCCAGCAGTTACTCCGAGAATTCACCCCTCCACTTT. The chain links TRBV6-5 to TRBJ1-6, with unresolved D. The germline V and J ends were trimmed by 0 bases and 7 bases, with 4 bases remaining between them. The CDR3 runs 13 residues. Per the germline V gene, CDR1 is MNHEY and CDR2 is SVGAGI.

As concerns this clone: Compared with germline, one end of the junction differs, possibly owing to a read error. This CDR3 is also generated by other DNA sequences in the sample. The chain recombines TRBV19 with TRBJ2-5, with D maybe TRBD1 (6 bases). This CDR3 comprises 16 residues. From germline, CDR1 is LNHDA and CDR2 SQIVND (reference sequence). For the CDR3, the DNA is TGCGCCAGTAGTATAGATCTGATAGGACAGCGAGAGACCCAGTACTTC. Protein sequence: CASSIDLIGQRETQYF.

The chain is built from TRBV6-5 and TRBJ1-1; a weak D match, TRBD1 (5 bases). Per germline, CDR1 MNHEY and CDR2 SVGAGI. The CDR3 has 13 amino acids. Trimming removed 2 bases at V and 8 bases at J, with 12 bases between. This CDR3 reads CASSYRQGWEAFF. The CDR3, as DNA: TGTGCCAGCAGTTACCGGCAGGGATGGGAAGCTTTCTTT.

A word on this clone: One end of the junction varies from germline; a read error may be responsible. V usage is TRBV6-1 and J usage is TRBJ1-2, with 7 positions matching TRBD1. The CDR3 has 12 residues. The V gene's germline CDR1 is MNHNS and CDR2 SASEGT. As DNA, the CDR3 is TGTGCCAGCCGTGACAGGGACTATGGCTACACCTTC. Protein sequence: CASRDRDYGYTF.

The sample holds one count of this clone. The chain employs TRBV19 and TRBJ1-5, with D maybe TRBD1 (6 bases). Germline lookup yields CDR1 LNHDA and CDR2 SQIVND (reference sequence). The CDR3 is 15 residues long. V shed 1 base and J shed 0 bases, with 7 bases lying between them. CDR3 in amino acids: CASSIADSSNQPQHF. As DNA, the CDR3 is TGTGCCAGTAGTATAGCGGACAGTAGCAATCAGCCCCAGCATTTT.

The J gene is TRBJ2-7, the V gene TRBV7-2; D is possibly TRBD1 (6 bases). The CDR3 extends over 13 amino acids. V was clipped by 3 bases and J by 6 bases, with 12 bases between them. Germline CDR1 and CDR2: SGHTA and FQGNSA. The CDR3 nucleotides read TGTGCCAGCAGCTTCAGGGACAAGAGCGAGCAGTACTTC. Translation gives CASSFRDKSEQYF.

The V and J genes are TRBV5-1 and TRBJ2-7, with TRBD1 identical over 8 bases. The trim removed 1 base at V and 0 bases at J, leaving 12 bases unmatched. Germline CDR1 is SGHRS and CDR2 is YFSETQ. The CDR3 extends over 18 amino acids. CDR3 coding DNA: TGCGCCAGCAGCTTGCCCAGCTTTACACAGGGGGGCTCCTACGAGCAGTACTTC. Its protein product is CASSLPSFTQGGSYEQYF.

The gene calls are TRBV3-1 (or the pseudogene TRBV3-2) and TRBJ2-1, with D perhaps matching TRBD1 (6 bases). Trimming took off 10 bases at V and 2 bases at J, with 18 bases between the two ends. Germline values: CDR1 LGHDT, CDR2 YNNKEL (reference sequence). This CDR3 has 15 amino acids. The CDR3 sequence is CATTPSAGAYNEQFF. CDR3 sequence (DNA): TGTGCCACCACCCCTTCGGCAGGGGCCTACAATGAGCAGTTCTTC.

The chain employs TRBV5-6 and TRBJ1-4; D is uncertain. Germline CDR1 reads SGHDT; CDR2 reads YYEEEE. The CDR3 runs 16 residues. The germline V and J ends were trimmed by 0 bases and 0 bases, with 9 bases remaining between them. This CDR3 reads CASSLGGLATNEKLFF. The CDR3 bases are TGTGCCAGCAGCTTGGGTGGGCTTGCAACTAATGAAAAACTGTTTTTT. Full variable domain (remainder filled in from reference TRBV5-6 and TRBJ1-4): DAGVTQSPTHLIKTRGQQVTLRCSPKSGHDTVSWYQQALGQGPQFIFQYYEEEERQRGNFPDRFSGHQFPNYSSELNVNALLLGDSALYLCASSLGGLATNEKLFFGSGTQLSVL.

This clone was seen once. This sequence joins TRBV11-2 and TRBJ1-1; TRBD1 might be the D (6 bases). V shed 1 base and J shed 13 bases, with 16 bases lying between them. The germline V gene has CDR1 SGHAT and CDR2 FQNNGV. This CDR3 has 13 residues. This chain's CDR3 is CASSLGRDRMDFF. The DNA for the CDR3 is TGTGCCAGCAGCTTAGGCCGTGACAGGATGGATTTCTTT.